This TCR beta chain was profiled in a study of T cell changes during pregnancy in multiple sclerosis (dated by TCRdb to 2018 to 2020). About the study as a whole: Changes in the T cell repertoire over the course of pregnancy were examined in this study in women with multiple sclerosis.

A remark on this clone: Its antigen has not been determined. No much larger clone is present one base from it, and per-base qualities are unavailable.

The junction shows trimming of 2 bases on V and 0 bases on J, plus 19 bases between the germline ends. Spanning cysteine to phenylalanine, the CDR3 consists of 18 amino acids. The CDR3 DNA has 54 bases and is translated from base 1. The germline V gene specifies SGHRS as CDR1 and YFSETQ as CDR2. Library creation used the immunoSEQ multiplex PCR assay. Not all clones reach the TCRdb copy of this immuneACCESS table, which keeps in-frame sequences only. Checked studies attribute under half of the gap to unresolved V genes and leave the rest unexplained. Here the sample has about 55,000 clones; 80% to 90% occur a single time. The top ten clonotypes cover 0.58% of the sample.

The sequenced sample was CD4+ T cells from peripheral blood mononuclear cells, obtained in the first trimester of pregnancy. The sequence was collected from a female donor with multiple sclerosis, enrolled in a pregnancy study. Recombination joined TRBV5-1 with TRBJ2-3; TRBD2 is a weak D gene call, 6 bases matching. Here the CDR3 is given as CASSFRGTRAGSTDTQYF. The bases read TGCGCCAGCAGCTTCCGGGGGACTCGAGCTGGGAGCACAGATACGCAGTATTTT.